The 16 T cell receptor beta chains given below trace back to one sample, sequenced in a study of spatial heterogeneity in lung cancer (dated by TCRdb to 2018 to 2020). The time point label for this specimen denotes: sample taken at primary tumor resection. Library preparation was by 5' RACE. TCRdb names NextSeq 500 as the instrument used. The public reads were reprocessed in TCRdb via fastp at Q25 and MiXCR, keeping in-frame beta chains. Every distinct CDR3 protein forms one entry, paired with its most common genes and DNA. The sample table lists 55,000 to 70,000 distinct CDR3 sequences, 6.3% of them with a count of one. The biggest ten clones account for 14% to 15% of the sample. Specimen: PBMCs, collected at surgery. The receptor source for this set is a female donor with early-stage non-small cell lung cancer.

The J gene is TRBJ1-1, the V gene TRBV19; D ambiguous. V lost 3 bases and J lost 1, with 6 bases in between. The CDR3 runs to 13 residues. CDR1 is LNHDA, CDR2 SQIVND, per germline (reference sequence). CDR3 residues: CASSISGNTEAFF. The CDR3 region has the DNA TGTGCCAGTAGTATTTCGGGGAACACTGAAGCTTTCTTT.

The chain uses TRBV28 and TRBJ2-4; tentatively, D is TRBD2 (5 bases). The CDR3 loop spans 14 amino acids. Germline CDR1 reads MDHEN; CDR2 reads SYDVKM. V was clipped by 5 bases and J by 0 bases, with 8 bases between them. This chain's CDR3 is CASSPRVAKNIQYF. The CDR3 coding sequence is TGTGCCAGCAGTCCGCGGGTAGCCAAAAACATTCAGTACTTC.

The chain joins TRBV12-3 or TRBV12-4 to TRBJ1-4, with 8 bases aligning to TRBD1. The CDR3 is made up of 14 amino acids. Trimming cost V 3 bases and J 10 bases; bases outside gene matches: 7. CDR3 DNA: TGTGCCAGCAGTTTCGGACAGGGCTTTGGAAAACTGTTTTTT. This translates into CASSFGQGFGKLFF.

This clonotype was recorded many times. The rearrangement links TRBV6-2 or TRBV6-3 to TRBJ1-2, with D perhaps TRBD1 (6 bases). CDR3 length: 14 residues. CDR1 is MNHEY and CDR2 is SVGEGT in the germline V gene. Trimming took off 5 bases at V and 5 bases at J, with 15 bases between the two ends. CDR3 region: CASSRDTGWYGYTF. The CDR3 DNA is TGTGCCAGCAGTCGGGACACTGGATGGTATGGCTACACCTTC.

This clonotype was seen only a few times. This chain links TRBV12-3 or TRBV12-4 with TRBJ2-1; 11 positions match TRBD2. This CDR3 region has 17 residues. The V segment lost 5 bases and the J segment 8 bases; nucleotides outside the gene matches: 14. The DNA for the CDR3 is TGTGCCAGCAGTCCCCTTGGGTTAGCGGGAGGGGGGGATGAGCAGTTCTTC. Translation: CASSPLGLAGGGDEQFF.

This clonotype was detected many times. This chain joins TRBV11-2 and TRBJ2-5, with 14 positions matching TRBD2. The CDR3 covers 17 residues. Germline V gene data show CDR1 as SGHAT and CDR2 as FQNNGV. Trimming at V came to 6 bases and at J to 2 bases, leaving 8 bases not matched to a gene. CDR3 DNA sequence: TGTGCCAGCAGTTTGGGGACTAGCGGGGGACCTCAAGAGACCCAGTACTTC. Its translation is CASSLGTSGGPQETQYF.

This clonotype was seen repeatedly, ten times or more. The chain has TRBV20-1 and TRBJ2-5; 7 bases align to TRBD1. Trimming took 3 bases from V and 1 from J; bases not matched to a gene: 8. This CDR3 has 15 amino acids. Germline CDR1 reads DFQATT; CDR2 reads SNEGSKA (reference sequence). CDR3 protein: CSASRQGPRQETQYF. CDR3 sequence (DNA): TGCAGTGCTAGCCGACAGGGCCCACGCCAAGAGACCCAGTACTTC.

In this sample, this clonotype turned up many times. The chain uses TRBV5-1 and TRBJ2-1; the D is unclear. The germline V and J ends were trimmed by 0 bases and 0 bases, with 7 bases remaining between them. Germline CDR1 SGHRS, CDR2 YFSETQ. This CDR3 has 15 amino acids. The CDR3 nucleotides are TGCGCCAGCAGCTTGGTAGCAAACTCCTACAATGAGCAGTTCTTC. This gives the protein CASSLVANSYNEQFF.

This clonotype came up many times. Here the CDR3 reads CSARASVLGELFF. The CDR3 DNA reads as TGCAGTGCTAGGGCTAGCGTGTTAGGGGAGCTGTTTTTT. V usage is TRBV20-1 and J usage is TRBJ2-2; possibly TRBD2 for D (6 bases). In germline, CDR1 is DFQATT, CDR2 SNEGSKA (reference sequence). This CDR3 comprises 13 residues. The ends were cut back, 3 bases at V and 8 bases at J, with 13 bases in the middle.

This clonotype came up many times. V gene TRBV7-9 combines with J gene TRBJ2-1; possible D gene TRBD2, 5 bases. With 2 bases removed from V and 12 bases from J, the gap between germline ends came to 11 bases. Germline-derived CDR1 and CDR2 are SEHNR and FQNEAQ (reference sequence). CDR3 length equals 12 residues. CDR3 sequence (DNA): TGTGCCAGCAGCTTACGGGGTAACGTGCAGTTCTTC. Its translation is CASSLRGNVQFF.

The chain couples TRBV3-1 to TRBJ2-3; D is unclear. Trimming removed 2 bases at V and 3 bases at J, with 9 bases between. Germline V lookup: CDR1 LGHDT, CDR2 YNNKEL (reference sequence). The CDR3 contains 14 residues. The chain's CDR3 is CASSQPGSTDTQYF. DNA for the CDR3: TGTGCCAGCAGCCAACCCGGATCTACAGATACGCAGTATTTT.

The CDR3 spells CASSVDGRTNTEAFF. Here the CDR3 DNA reads TGTGCCAGCAGCGTAGATGGCAGGACGAACACTGAAGCTTTCTTT. The gene calls are TRBV9 and TRBJ1-1; no clear D gene. Germline V gene data show CDR1 as SGDLS and CDR2 as YYNGEE. The CDR3 loop spans 15 amino acids. V gave up 0 bases and J gave up 1 base, with 10 bases separating them. Variable domain in full (rest from reference TRBV9 and TRBJ1-1): DSGVTQTPKHLITATGQRVTLRCSPRSGDLSVYWYQQSLDQGLQFLIQYYNGEERAKGNILERFSAQQFPDLHSELNLSSLELGDSALYFCASSVDGRTNTEAFFGQGTRLTVV.

The genes are TRBV6-6 and TRBJ1-1; D is ambiguous. The germline gives CDR1 MNHNY, CDR2 SVGAGI (reference sequence). CDR3 length: 15 amino acids. V was clipped by 8 bases and J by 4 bases, with 20 bases between them. The CDR3 spells CASPRSPGEVTEAFF. The CDR3 coding sequence is TGTGCCAGCCCCCGCTCCCCGGGAGAAGTCACTGAAGCTTTCTTT.

The chain couples TRBV6-1 to TRBJ1-1; 9 bases fit TRBD1. CDR1 is MNHNS and CDR2 is SASEGT in the germline V gene. The CDR3 is 13 amino acids. V shed 8 bases and J 4 bases; nucleotides not matched to a gene: 5. The CDR3 sequence is CASGDRGTTEAFF. CDR3 nucleotides: TGTGCCAGCGGAGACAGGGGGACCACTGAAGCTTTCTTT.

This clonotype showed up many times. The chain links TRBV20-1 to TRBJ1-2, with TRBD1 matching 9 bases. The V gene end was trimmed by 6 bases and the J gene end by 4 bases; junction bases not matched to a gene: 15. The CDR3 extends over 16 amino acids. The V gene's germline CDR1 is DFQATT and CDR2 SNEGSKA (reference sequence). The CDR3 DNA reads TGCAGTGCCGCAGCCCGGGACAGGGAACTAGGCTATGGCTACACCTTC. This gives the protein CSAAARDRELGYGYTF.

This clonotype was observed at least ten times. The rearrangement joins TRBV7-2 to TRBJ2-3; 8 nucleotides line up with TRBD2. This CDR3 contains 16 residues. Trimming at V came to 5 bases and at J to 6 bases, leaving 13 bases not matched to a gene. Germline-derived CDR1 and CDR2 are SGHTA and FQGNSA. CDR3 protein: CASSPSTSGLVDTQYF. As DNA, the CDR3 is TGTGCCAGCAGCCCGTCTACTAGCGGTTTGGTGGATACGCAGTATTTT.